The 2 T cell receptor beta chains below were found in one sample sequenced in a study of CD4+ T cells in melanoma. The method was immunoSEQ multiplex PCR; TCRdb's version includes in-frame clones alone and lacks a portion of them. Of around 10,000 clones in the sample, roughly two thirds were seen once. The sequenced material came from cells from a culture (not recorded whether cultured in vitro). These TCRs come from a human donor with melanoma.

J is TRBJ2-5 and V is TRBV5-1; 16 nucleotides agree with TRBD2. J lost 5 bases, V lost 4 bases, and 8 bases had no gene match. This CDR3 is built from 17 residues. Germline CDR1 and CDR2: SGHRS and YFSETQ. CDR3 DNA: TGCGCCAGCAGCGAAGGGACTAGCGGGGGGGCAGGTGAGACCCAGTACTTC. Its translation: CASSEGTSGGAGETQYF.

This CDR3 reads CASSMPDGGMNTEAFF. CDR3 in DNA: TGCGCCAGCAGCATGCCTGACGGGGGCATGAACACTGAAGCTTTCTTT. V is TRBV5-1 and J is TRBJ1-1; maybe TRBD1 (6 bases). With 4 bases removed from V and 0 bases from J, the gap between germline ends came to 16 bases. This CDR3 region has 16 residues. Germline lookup yields CDR1 SGHRS and CDR2 YFSETQ.